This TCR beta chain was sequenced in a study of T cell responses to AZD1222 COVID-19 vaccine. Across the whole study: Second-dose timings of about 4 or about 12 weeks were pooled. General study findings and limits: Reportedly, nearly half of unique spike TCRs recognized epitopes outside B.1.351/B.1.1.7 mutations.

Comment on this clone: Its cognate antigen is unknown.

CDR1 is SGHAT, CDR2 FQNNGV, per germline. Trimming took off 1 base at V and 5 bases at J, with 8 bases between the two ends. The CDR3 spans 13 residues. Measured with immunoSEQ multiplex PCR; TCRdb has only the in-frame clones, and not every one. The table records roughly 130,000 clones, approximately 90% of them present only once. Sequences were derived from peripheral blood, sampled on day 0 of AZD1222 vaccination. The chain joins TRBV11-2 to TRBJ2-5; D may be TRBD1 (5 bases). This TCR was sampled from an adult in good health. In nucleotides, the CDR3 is TGTGCCAGCAGCTTAGTAGGGGTCGAGACCCAGTACTTC. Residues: CASSLVGVETQYF.